Following are 18 T cell receptor beta chains from one sample sequenced in a study of cytomegalovirus exposure and HLA in healthy donors. A multiplex PCR was run with 60 Vbeta primers and 13 Jbeta primers. The table came from immunoSEQ multiplex PCR; TCRdb's copy has only in-frame clones and leaves some out. Here the sample spans under 150,000 clones, approximately 80% being singletons. The source material was PBMCs. The receptor set was obtained from a woman in her thirties or forties in good health and CMV-seropositive.

V and J are TRBV21-1 and TRBJ1-5; TRBD1 is the table's D call, not checked against the DNA. TRBV21-1 is annotated as a pseudogene. This CDR3 spans 16 amino acids. CDR3 coding DNA: TGTGCCAGCAGCAAAGAAGGCAGGGCTTGGCATCAGCCCCAGCATTTT. This encodes CASSKEGRAWHQPQHF.

The chain combines TRBV5-1 with TRBJ1-1, with D possibly TRBD1 on 5 matching bases. The germline V gene has CDR1 SGHRS and CDR2 YFSETQ. The CDR3 has 16 amino acids. V lost 4 bases and J 2 bases, leaving 18 bases between the germline ends. The CDR3 DNA reads TGCGCCAGCAGCCCCGCCGGACAATCCCCAAACACTGAAGCTTTCTTT. Amino acids: CASSPAGQSPNTEAFF.

Points on this clone: One end of the junction does not line up with germline, which may come from a read error. This chain uses TRBV7-9 with TRBJ1-1, with D uncertain. The CDR3 loop spans 10 amino acids. The germline V gene has CDR1 SEHNR and CDR2 FQNEAQ (reference sequence). CDR3 DNA sequence: TGTTCCAGCAGCCTAAAACTGCGTTTCTTT. Amino acids: CSSSLKLRFF.

V and J are TRBV11-2 and TRBJ1-4; D not certain. Germline assignment: CDR1 SGHAT and CDR2 FQNNGV. With 4 bases removed from V and 7 bases from J, the gap between germline ends came to 10 bases. The CDR3 sequence is 13 residues long. The CDR3 nucleotides read TGTGCCAGCAGCTCCGGGTACGGTGAAAAACTGTTTTTT. Its translation: CASSSGYGEKLFF.

This rearrangement joins TRBV7-6 to TRBJ2-5; weak D call: TRBD2 (5 bases). Germline V gene data show CDR1 as SGHVS and CDR2 as FNYEAQ. The CDR3 is 16 amino acids. V was shortened by 1 base and J by 2 bases, with 14 bases between the two germline ends. The CDR3 sequence: CASSLGAAGLQETQYF. CDR3 nucleotides: TGTGCCAGCAGCTTAGGGGCGGCGGGCCTGCAAGAGACCCAGTACTTC.

A single count supports this clone. J is TRBJ1-4 and V is TRBV5-5; 10 bases line up with TRBD1. J gave up 9 bases and V 0 bases, and 2 bases lay outside the gene matches. Germline-derived CDR1 and CDR2 are SGHKS and YYEKEE (reference sequence). The length of the CDR3 is 14 residues. The chain's CDR3 is CASSLEDRGKKLFF. DNA of the CDR3: TGTGCCAGCAGCTTGGAGGACAGGGGGAAAAAACTGTTTTTT.

The chain is built from TRBV11-3 and TRBJ2-2; weak D call: TRBD1 (6 bases). The CDR3 covers 15 residues. The germline gives CDR1 SGHNT, CDR2 YENEEA. The ends were cut back, 5 bases at V and 5 bases at J, with 15 bases in the middle. CDR3 amino acids: CASSVPGHPTGELFF. The DNA for the CDR3 is TGTGCCAGCAGCGTACCGGGACATCCAACCGGGGAGCTGTTTTTT.

This rearrangement joins TRBV5-1 to TRBJ2-5; TRBD1 matches at 7 bases. With V trimmed by 3 bases and J by 4 bases, 6 bases remained unmatched. Germline V gives CDR1 SGHRS, CDR2 YFSETQ. There are 14 residues in the CDR3. This CDR3 is CASSSDRLTETQYF. The CDR3 DNA sequence: TGCGCCAGCAGCTCGGACAGGCTGACAGAGACCCAGTACTTC.

J is TRBJ2-7 and V is TRBV5-8, with 14 bases identical to TRBD2. Germline loops: CDR1 SGHTS, CDR2 YDEGEE. V gave up 3 bases and J gave up 4 bases; unmatched junction bases: 9. The CDR3 sequence is 17 residues long. CDR3 loop: CASSSPGLAGGSYEQYF. The CDR3 DNA reads as TGTGCCAGCAGCTCCCCTGGACTAGCGGGAGGTTCATACGAGCAGTACTTC.

The rearrangement links TRBV7-9 to TRBJ2-7, with 10 positions matching TRBD2. The CDR3 spans 14 residues. Losses at the gene ends were 2 bases for V and 3 bases for J; bases not matched to a gene: 1. Per the germline V gene, CDR1 is SEHNR and CDR2 is FQNEAQ (reference sequence). CDR3 sequence (DNA): TGTGCCAGCAGCTTACGGACTAGCGGCTACGAGCAGTACTTC. It encodes CASSLRTSGYEQYF.

This rearrangement joins TRBV25-1 to TRBJ2-7; 8 bases map to TRBD1. The CDR3 sequence is 14 residues long. V gave up 2 bases and J gave up 2 bases; unmatched junction bases: 2. The germline CDR1 and CDR2 sequences are MGHDK and SYGVNS. In DNA form, the CDR3 reads TGTGCCAGCAGTGAACCGGGACAGGCCTACGAGCAGTACTTC. Its protein is CASSEPGQAYEQYF.

The J gene is TRBJ2-5, the V gene TRBV5-1, with TRBD1 identical over 9 bases. Germline V gene sequence: CDR1 SGHRS, CDR2 YFSETQ. CDR3 size: 15 residues. V was pared by 4 bases and J by 3 bases, with 7 bases of the junction left unmatched. The CDR3, as DNA: TGCGCCAGCAGCCTGGACAGGGGCGCGGAAGAGACCCAGTACTTC. It specifies CASSLDRGAEETQYF.

J is TRBJ2-4 and V is TRBV28, with a possible D match to TRBD1 (5 bases). The CDR3 covers 16 residues. Germline values: CDR1 MDHEN, CDR2 SYDVKM. CDR3 protein: CAQDSFRDWAKNIQYF. For the CDR3, the DNA is TGTGCTCAGGATAGCTTCAGGGATTGGGCCAAAAACATTCAGTACTTC.

This rearrangement joins TRBV19 to TRBJ1-1, with D possibly being TRBD1 (5 bases). Germline V CDR1 and CDR2: LNHDA, SQIVND (reference sequence). The CDR3 has 12 amino acids. V was clipped by 7 bases and J by 5 bases, with 11 bases between them. CDR3 sequence (DNA): TGTGCCAGTACTACAGGAGCAACTGAAGCTTTCTTT. Translating gives CASTTGATEAFF.

The rearrangement joins TRBV11-3 to TRBJ2-1; 7 bases fit TRBD2. Germline loops: CDR1 SGHNT, CDR2 YENEEA. The CDR3 totals 14 residues. V shed 5 bases and J 7 bases; nucleotides not matched to a gene: 8. This CDR3 is CASSPKWEGNEQFF. DNA for the CDR3: TGTGCCAGCAGCCCCAAGTGGGAGGGGAATGAGCAGTTCTTC. The full variable domain, rest sourced from reference TRBV11-3 and TRBJ2-1, is EAGVVQSPRYKIIEKKQPVAFWCNPISGHNTLYWYLQNLGQGPELLIRYENEEAVDDSQLPKDRFSAERLKGVDSTLKIQPAELGDSAVYLCASSPKWEGNEQFFGPGTRLTVL.

This clone was detected only once. The chain has TRBV10-3 and TRBJ2-7; TRBD1 matches at 7 bases. Germline V gene lookup returns CDR1 ENHRY and CDR2 SYGVKD. V shed 7 bases and J 3 bases; nucleotides not matched to a gene: 27. The CDR3 spans 20 residues. The CDR3 loop is CAITGPKPDRARRACYEQYF. Written as DNA, the CDR3 is TGTGCCATCACTGGTCCGAAACCAGACAGGGCGCGTCGGGCCTGCTACGAGCAGTACTTC.

The V call is TRBV6-5, the J call TRBJ1-1; D gene uncertain. Germline loops: CDR1 MNHEY, CDR2 SVGAGI. The CDR3 is made up of 16 amino acids. Trimming took off 0 bases at V and 4 bases at J, with 15 bases between the two ends. The CDR3 nucleotides read TGTGCCAGCAGTTACTCTAGACCCCTACCGGGCACTGAAGCTTTCTTT. Translated, it gives CASSYSRPLPGTEAFF.

This clone has just a few counts. The genes are TRBV28 and TRBJ2-1; D is unresolved. V lost 4 bases and J 2 bases, leaving 9 bases between the germline ends. Germline CDR1 reads MDHEN; CDR2 reads SYDVKM. CDR3 length equals 14 residues. CDR3 bases: TGTGCCAGCAGTTCCTATTCCGCCTACAATGAGCAGTTCTTC. Its protein product is CASSSYSAYNEQFF.